This T cell receptor beta chain derives from a study of monozygotic twins with inflammatory bowel disease (dated by TCRdb to between 2019 and 2020). About the investigation overall: The full study comprised some 30 monozygotic twin pairs: nine German pairs (four IBD-concordant, five IBD-discordant) and 19 IBD-discordant Danish pairs. The search for disease-associated traits relied mainly on comparing IBD patients with their genetically identical healthy co-twins within discordant pairs. Each individual had, on average, about 151 000 unique TCRalpha sequences and 181 000 unique TCRbeta sequences available for analysis. Findings and caveats that apply to the study as a whole: Because patients were on differing immunosuppressive treatments, the repertoires may have picked up extra background noise and inter-individual variability. Repertoire similarity did not differ between concordant and discordant twins, which could be due to limited statistical power. Different T cell subtypes could not be distinguished in the analysis. No single strong signal or clonotype linked to IBD turned up in the results, so the idea that one exists was not supported. Compared with healthy twins, IBD patients shared fewer clonotypes with other individuals, and the difference was most pronounced in patients with signs of disease activity. TCRbeta repertoire diversity, by inverse Simpson index, was decreased in IBD patients compared with their healthy co-twins.

Receptors were amplified or captured by 5' RACE. The input for every TCR library was around 4,000 ng of total RNA. For each sample, cDNA was synthesized in eight separate reactions using SMARTScribe reverse transcriptase. During cDNA synthesis, template switching was used to introduce unique molecular identifiers that contained a 6-nucleotide sample barcode. TCRalpha and TCRbeta cDNA was amplified in two nested PCRs of about 17 and 10 cycles, and bead purification was carried out after each PCR. Before amplification, the cDNA was both treated with uracil DNA-glycosylase and purified with the QIAquick PCR purification kit. The second PCR added Illumina TruSeq-compatible adapters along with sample-specific barcodes. TapeStation and Qubit were used to check library quality and concentration, and 4 to 6 ng of each library went into the pool. The pooled libraries were sequenced with 2 x 100 bp reads and custom sequencing primers on an Illumina HiSeq2500 single-index Rapid Run. On the study's bioinformatics: MiGEC version 1.2.6 was used for UMI-based consensus assembly, which corrected PCR and sequencing errors. MiXCR version 2.1.1 was used for V(D)J alignment, clonotype assembly and CDR3 extraction. Gene usage, clonotype sharing and MAIT/NKT TCR abundance were normalised by analysing the top 1000, 10 000 and 20 000 clonotypes per sample. Diversity was computed as the inverse Simpson index with the vegan R package after downsampling to 27 000 UMIs. Paired Mann-Whitney U tests were applied to discordant twin pairs, with Benjamini-Hochberg correction for multiple testing. TCRdb reprocessed the reads; each CDR3 protein sequence makes one entry, and DNA is unavailable. It is TCRdb's table, rather than the study itself, that gives the V and J calls and clone size. The sample has about 380,000 distinct CDR3 sequences on record. The top ten constitute 2.5% to 3% of the sample.

As concerns this clonotype: Its antigen is not yet known.

From each donor, an approximately 2.5 ml peripheral blood sample was drawn into PAXgene tubes and stored at -80 degrees C. Without T cell sorting, total RNA was isolated from whole blood using the PAXgene blood miRNA kit on an automated QIAcube. Peripheral blood from monozygotic twin pairs, either concordant or discordant for inflammatory bowel disease, underwent deep TCRalpha and TCRbeta repertoire profiling that used unique molecular barcoding. Smoking habits were recorded for all twin pairs, and each individual was classified as a current, former or never smoker. Input material: blood. This sequence was found in a human donor with ulcerative colitis or Crohn's disease, or a healthy co-twin of an affected twin (not recorded which).

The CDR3 region reads CASSTNRGGGQPQHF. The V gene is TRBV6-2 or TRBV6-3 and the J gene is TRBJ1-5; TCRdb names TRBD1, which stays unverified in the absence of DNA. Based on the germline V gene, the CDR1 and CDR2 sequences are MNHEY and SVGEGT. Including cysteine and phenylalanine, the CDR3 has 15 amino acids. No DNA was logged.